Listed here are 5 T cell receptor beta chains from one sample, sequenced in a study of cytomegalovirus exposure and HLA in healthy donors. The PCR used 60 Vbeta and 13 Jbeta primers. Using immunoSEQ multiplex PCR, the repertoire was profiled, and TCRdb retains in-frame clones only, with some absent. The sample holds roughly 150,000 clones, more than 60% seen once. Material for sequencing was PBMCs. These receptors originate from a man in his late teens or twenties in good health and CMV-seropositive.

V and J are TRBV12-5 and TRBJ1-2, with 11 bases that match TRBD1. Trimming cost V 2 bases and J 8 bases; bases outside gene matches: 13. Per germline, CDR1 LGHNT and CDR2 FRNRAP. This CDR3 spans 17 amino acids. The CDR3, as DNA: TGTGCTAGTGGTTTGTTTCCCCCAAGGACAGGGGGCTGGGGCTACACCTTC. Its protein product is CASGLFPPRTGGWGYTF.

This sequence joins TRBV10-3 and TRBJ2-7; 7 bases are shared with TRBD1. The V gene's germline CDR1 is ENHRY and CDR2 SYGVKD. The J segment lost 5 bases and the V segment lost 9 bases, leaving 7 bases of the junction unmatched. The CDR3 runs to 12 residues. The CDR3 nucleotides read TGTGCCATGGGAACGGGACAGAACGAGCAGTACTTC. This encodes CAMGTGQNEQYF.

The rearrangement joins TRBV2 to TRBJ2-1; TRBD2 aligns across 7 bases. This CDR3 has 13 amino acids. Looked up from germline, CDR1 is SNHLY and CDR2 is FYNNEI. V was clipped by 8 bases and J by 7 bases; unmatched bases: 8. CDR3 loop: CASVSGIWNEQFF. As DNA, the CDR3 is TGTGCCAGCGTGAGCGGGATCTGGAATGAGCAGTTCTTC.

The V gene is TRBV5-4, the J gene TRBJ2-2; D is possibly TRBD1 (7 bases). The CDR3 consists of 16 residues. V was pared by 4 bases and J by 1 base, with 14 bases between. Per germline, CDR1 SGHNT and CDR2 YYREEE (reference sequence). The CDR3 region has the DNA TGTGCCAGCAGCGCCAGACAGGGAGGGAACACCGGGGAGCTGTTTTTT. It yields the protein CASSARQGGNTGELFF.

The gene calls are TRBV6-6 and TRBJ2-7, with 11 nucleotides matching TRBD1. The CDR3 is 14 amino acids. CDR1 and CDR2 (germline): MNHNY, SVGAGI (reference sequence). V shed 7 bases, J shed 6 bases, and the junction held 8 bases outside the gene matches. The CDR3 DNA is TGTGCCAGCACCTTGGGACAGGGGGTAGCCGAGCAGTACTTC. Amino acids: CASTLGQGVAEQYF.